This T cell receptor (beta chain) was identified in a study of cytomegalovirus exposure and HLA in healthy donors. V was pared by 3 bases and J by 2 bases, with 9 bases between. CDR3 length: 14 residues. Germline-derived CDR1 and CDR2 are WSHSY and SAAADI. The PCR was carried out with 60 Vbeta primers and 13 Jbeta primers. Assay: immunoSEQ multiplex PCR; the TCRdb copy retains only in-frame clones and omits some. This sample yields fewer than 200,000 clones, of which roughly 80% are seen a single time; roughly 0.69% belongs to the top ten. The V gene is TRBV10-2, the J gene TRBJ2-3; D call uncertain. This clonotype originated in a woman aged 18-29 years in good health and CMV-seronegative. Material for sequencing was PBMCs. CDR3 residues: CASSDGFDTDTQYF. CDR3 DNA sequence: TGCGCCAGCAGTGACGGGTTCGACACAGATACGCAGTATTTT.